This TCR beta chain was observed in a study of Graves' ophthalmopathy and Graves' hyperthyroidism. Only newly diagnosed hyperthyroidism patients aged 18 to 65, with under 2 months' duration, were enrolled. Pregnancy or lactation, uncontrolled infections and other autoimmune diseases were grounds for excluding patients. Thyroid ultrasound, orbital computed tomography, TRAb, serum thyroxine and clinical symptoms formed the basis of diagnosis. Amplification targeted the TCR beta CDR3 regions, with RNA transcripts as the source material. HTBI primers were employed in first-round RT-PCR, then a second-round multiplex PCR followed. In TCRdb, the multiplex PCR reads were re-called with MiXCR into one record per CDR3 protein. The sample comprises around 1,200,000 distinct CDR3 sequences, about 36% of which are singletons, and around 10% rests with the top ten. This clonotype was detected only a few times. Its specificity is unknown. It may be a read error: a sequence one base away is much more abundant.

Overall study results and limits: Blood was where most expanded thyroid clonotypes above 0.001 frequency also turned up.

V was shortened by 6 bases and J by 0 bases, with 3 bases between the two germline ends. CDR1 and CDR2 (germline): MNHEY, SVGAGI. This CDR3 region has 13 residues. The sample comprised peripheral blood or thyroid tissue (not recorded which). This chain joins TRBV6-5 and TRBJ1-6; the D is unclear. The clonotype was recovered from an adult man with Graves' hyperthyroidism. CDR3 region: CASRISYNSPLHF. The CDR3 DNA reads TGTGCCAGCAGGATCTCCTATAATTCACCCCTCCACTTT.